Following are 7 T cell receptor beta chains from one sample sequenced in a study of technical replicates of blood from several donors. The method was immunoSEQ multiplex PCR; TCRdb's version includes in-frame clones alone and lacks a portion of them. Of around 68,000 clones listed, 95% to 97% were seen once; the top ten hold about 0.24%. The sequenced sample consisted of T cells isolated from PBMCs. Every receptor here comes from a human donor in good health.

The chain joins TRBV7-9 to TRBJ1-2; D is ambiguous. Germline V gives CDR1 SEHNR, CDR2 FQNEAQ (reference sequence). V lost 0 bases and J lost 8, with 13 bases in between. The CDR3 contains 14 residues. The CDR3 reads CASSLAPSGNGYTF. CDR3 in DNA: TGTGCCAGCAGCTTAGCCCCTAGTGGAAACGGCTACACCTTC.

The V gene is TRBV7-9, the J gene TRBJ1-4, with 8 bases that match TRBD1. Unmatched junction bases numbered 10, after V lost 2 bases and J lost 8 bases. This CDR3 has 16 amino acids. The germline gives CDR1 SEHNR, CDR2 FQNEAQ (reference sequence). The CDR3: CASSLLGDRLREKLFF. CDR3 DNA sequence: TGTGCCAGCAGCTTATTGGGGGACAGGCTCCGGGAAAAACTGTTTTTT.

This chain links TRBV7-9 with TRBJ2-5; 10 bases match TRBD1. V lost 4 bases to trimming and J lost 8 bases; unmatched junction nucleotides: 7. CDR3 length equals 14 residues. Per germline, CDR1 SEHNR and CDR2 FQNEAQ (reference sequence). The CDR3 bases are TGTGCCAGCAGCTCCTCGGACAGGGGGACAACCCAGTACTTC. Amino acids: CASSSSDRGTTQYF.

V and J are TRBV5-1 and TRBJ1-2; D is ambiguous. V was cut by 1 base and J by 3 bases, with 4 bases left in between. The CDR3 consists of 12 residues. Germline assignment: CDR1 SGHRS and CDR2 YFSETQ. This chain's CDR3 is CASSLTDYGYTF. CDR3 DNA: TGCGCCAGCAGCTTGACAGACTATGGCTACACCTTC.

This CDR3 reads CAISTGQQINYGYTF. The CDR3 region has the DNA TGTGCCATCAGTACAGGACAACAAATAAACTATGGCTACACCTTC. The gene calls are TRBV10-3 and TRBJ1-2, with D possibly being TRBD1 (5 bases). V shed 5 bases and J shed 2 bases, with 15 bases lying between them. CDR1 ENHRY and CDR2 SYGVKD come from the germline V gene. This CDR3 contains 15 residues.

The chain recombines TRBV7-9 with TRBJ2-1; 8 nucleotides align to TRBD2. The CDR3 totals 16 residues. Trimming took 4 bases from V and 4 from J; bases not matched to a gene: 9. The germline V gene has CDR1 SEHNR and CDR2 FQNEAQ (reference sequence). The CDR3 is CASSSPLAGGYNEQFF. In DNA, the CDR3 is TGTGCCAGCAGCTCCCCACTTGCGGGGGGATACAATGAGCAGTTCTTC.

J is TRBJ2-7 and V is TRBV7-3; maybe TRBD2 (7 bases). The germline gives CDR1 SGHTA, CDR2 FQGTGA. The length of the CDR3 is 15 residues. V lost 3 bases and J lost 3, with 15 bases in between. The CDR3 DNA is TGTGCCAGCAGCTTTTTCGGGGGGCTAAACTACGAGCAGTACTTC. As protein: CASSFFGGLNYEQYF.